The rows below give T cell receptor beta chains drawn from one sample of a study of OX40 agonist ivuxolimab in advanced cancers. Clones were read by immunoSEQ multiplex PCR, and TCRdb kept only the in-frame ones, dropping some. This sample has approximately 70,000 clones; 80% to 95% occur once, and the top ten carry approximately 0.55%. Here the sequenced sample was CD4+ or CD8+ T cells sorted from blood, taken in a trial of the OX40 agonist ivuxolimab. The receptors stem from an adult with an advanced solid tumor such as melanoma, head and neck, liver or kidney cancer. CDR3s include the opening cysteine and the closing phenylalanine or tryptophan. A D gene is named only where the DNA matches it firmly. Not every row has a clone size; where given, it reads once, few, many or a size class.

j_call v_call d_call clone_size cdr3_nt cdr3_aa
TRBJ1-1 TRBV11-2 NA NA TGTGCCAGCAGCTTCTTCGGGGGGGACGCTTTCTTT CASSFFGGDAFF
TRBJ2-7 TRBV9 NA NA TGTGCCAGCAGCGTAGTGGCAGACTCAGGGGAGCAGTACTTC CASSVVADSGEQYF
TRBJ2-3 TRBV28 TRBD2 once TGTGCCAGCAGCCACAGAGGCGGGGGGGAAACAGATACGCAGTATTTT CASSHRGGGETDTQYF
TRBJ1-5 TRBV6-5 TRBD1 NA TGTGCCAGCAGTTCGGACAGGCTCAATCAGCCCCAGCATTTT CASSSDRLNQPQHF
TRBJ2-2 TRBV16 TRBD2 NA TGTGCCAGCAGCCAATTAATACCGGGAGGGCCGAACGGGGAGCTGTTTTTT CASSQLIPGGPNGELFF
TRBJ2-1 TRBV6-6 TRBD2 NA TGTGCCAGCAGCATAGCGGGAAGCTCCTACAATGAGCAGTTCTTC CASSIAGSSYNEQFF
TRBJ2-5 TRBV18 NA once TGTGCCAGCTCGCAGGCAGGGGGGCACCAAGAGACCCAGTACTTC CASSQAGGHQETQYF
TRBJ2-5 TRBV25-1 TRBD2 NA TGTGCCAGCAGTAAATCACTAGCGATTCAAGAGACCCAGTACTTC CASSKSLAIQETQYF
TRBJ1-2 TRBV12-5 NA NA TGTGCTAGTGGTTGCCCACGGTCTGATCGGAGCTACACCTTC CASGCPRSDRSYTF
TRBJ2-3 TRBV7-8 NA NA TGTGCCAGCAGGGCGAGATGGGGGACCCCAGATACGCAGTATTTT CASRARWGTPDTQYF
TRBJ2-5 TRBV20-1 NA NA TGCAGTGCTTTCGCAGAGACCCAGTACTTC CSAFAETQYF
TRBJ1-5 TRBV18 NA few TGTGCCAGCTCCCGTTTGGGGGGGATGAATCAGCCCCAGCATTTT CASSRLGGMNQPQHF
TRBJ2-2 TRBV5-8 TRBD1 NA TGTGCCAGCAGGCTGGACAGGGGAGTAACCGGGGAGCTGTTTTTT CASRLDRGVTGELFF
TRBJ2-1 TRBV7-7 NA NA TGTGCTAGCAGCCGAAGTGGCGTAAACAATGAGCAGTTCTTC CASSRSGVNNEQFF
TRBJ1-3 TRBV28 NA NA TGTGCCAGCGGGACTCCCGGAAACACCATATATTTT CASGTPGNTIYF
TRBJ2-3 TRBV6-5 NA few TGTGCCAGCAGTAAGAAGCGAGCAGATACGCAGTATTTT CASSKKRADTQYF
TRBJ2-5 TRBV7-3 NA NA TGTGCCAGCAGCTTACTCGGGGAATTTGAGACCCAGTACTTC CASSLLGEFETQYF
TRBJ2-1 TRBV9 TRBD2 few TGTGCCAGCAGTAGCGGGAGCAGTGAGCAGTTCTTC CASSSGSSEQFF
TRBJ2-1 TRBV6-5 TRBD2 NA TGTGCCAGCAGTTACAGTCTAGCGGGAGTGGGCAATGAGCAGTTCTTC CASSYSLAGVGNEQFF
TRBJ2-3 TRBV18 NA NA TGTGCCAGCTCACCCCCTATCACAGATACGCAGTATTTT CASSPPITDTQYF
TRBJ2-3 TRBV4-3 NA NA TGCGCCAGCAGCCAAGGCTTTACAGGGTCAGGGGATACGCAGTATTTT CASSQGFTGSGDTQYF
TRBJ1-4 TRBV7-9 NA NA TGTGCCAGCAGCTTACAGGGCACTAATGAAAAACTGTTTTTT CASSLQGTNEKLFF